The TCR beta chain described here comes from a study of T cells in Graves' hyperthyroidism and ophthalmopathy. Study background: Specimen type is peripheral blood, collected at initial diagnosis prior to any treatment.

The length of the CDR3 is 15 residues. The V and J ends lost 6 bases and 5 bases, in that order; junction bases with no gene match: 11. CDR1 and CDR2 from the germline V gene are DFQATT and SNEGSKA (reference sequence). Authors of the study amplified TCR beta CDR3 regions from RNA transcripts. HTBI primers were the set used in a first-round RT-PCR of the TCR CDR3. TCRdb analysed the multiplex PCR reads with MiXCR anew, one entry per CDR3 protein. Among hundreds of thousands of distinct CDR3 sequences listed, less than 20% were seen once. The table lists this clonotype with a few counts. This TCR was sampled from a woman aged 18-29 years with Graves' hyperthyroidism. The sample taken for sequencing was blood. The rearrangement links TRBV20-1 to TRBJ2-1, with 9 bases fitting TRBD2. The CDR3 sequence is CSATGGLAGNNEQFF. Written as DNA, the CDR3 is TGCAGTGCAACAGGAGGGCTAGCGGGAAACAATGAGCAGTTCTTC.